This T cell receptor beta chain was obtained from a study of T cell responses to AZD1222 COVID-19 vaccine. Study in general: Pooled together were second doses at about 4 or about 12 weeks.

Study-level results: Baseline serology detected seropositivity in only six or seven AZD1222 recipients. Donors were mostly white British, more females; clonal diversity possibly underestimated.

CDR1 SGHTS and CDR2 YDEGEE come from the germline V gene. V was clipped by 3 bases and J by 8 bases; unmatched bases: 14. The CDR3 loop spans 16 amino acids. For this clone: Its antigen is not known.

Measured with immunoSEQ multiplex PCR; TCRdb has only the in-frame clones, and not every one. This sample yields about 170,000 clones, of which over 75% are seen a single time; roughly 1.6% belongs to the top ten. The sample consisted of peripheral blood, taken on day 0 of AZD1222 vaccination. The sequence was collected from an adult in good health. This chain connects TRBV5-8 to TRBJ1-2; 9 bases are a match to TRBD1. Here the CDR3 DNA reads TGTGCCAGCAGCTCGCTTAGACAGGGGGTAGTTGGCGGCTACACCTTC. It yields the protein CASSSLRQGVVGGYTF.